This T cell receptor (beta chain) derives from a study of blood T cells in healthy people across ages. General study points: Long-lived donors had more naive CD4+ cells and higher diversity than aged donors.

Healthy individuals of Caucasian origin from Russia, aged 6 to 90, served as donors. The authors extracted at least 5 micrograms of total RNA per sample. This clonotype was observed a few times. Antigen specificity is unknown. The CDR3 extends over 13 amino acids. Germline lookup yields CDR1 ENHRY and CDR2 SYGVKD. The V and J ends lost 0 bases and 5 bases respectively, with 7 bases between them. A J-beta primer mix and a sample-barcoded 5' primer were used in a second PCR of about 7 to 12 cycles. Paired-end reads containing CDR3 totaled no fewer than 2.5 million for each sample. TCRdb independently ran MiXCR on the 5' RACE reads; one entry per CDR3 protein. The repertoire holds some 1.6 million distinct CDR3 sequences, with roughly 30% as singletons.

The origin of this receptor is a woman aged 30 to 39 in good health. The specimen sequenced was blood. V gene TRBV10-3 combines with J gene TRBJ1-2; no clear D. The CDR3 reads CAISESSGYGYTF. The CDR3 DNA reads TGTGCCATCAGTGAGTCCTCGGGGTATGGCTACACCTTC.